A single sample is the source of the 25 T cell receptor beta chains below, sequenced in a study of cytomegalovirus exposure and HLA in healthy donors. Amplification used 60 Vbeta primers and 13 Jbeta primers. TCRdb's table, derived via immunoSEQ multiplex PCR, lists solely in-frame clones and lacks some. The sample has approximately 100,000 clones, around 80% seen once. The sample taken for sequencing was PBMCs. Source of these receptors: a man in his sixties in good health and CMV-seronegative.

The chain combines TRBV7-2 with TRBJ2-2, with D maybe TRBD2 (6 bases). The CDR3 length is 16 residues. Germline loops: CDR1 SGHTA, CDR2 FQGNSA. V shed 3 bases and J shed 1 base, with 12 bases lying between them. This CDR3 is CASSFSGTLNTGELFF. CDR3 in DNA: TGTGCCAGCAGCTTCTCCGGGACTTTGAACACCGGGGAGCTGTTTTTT.

The rearrangement uses TRBV2 and TRBJ1-3; D is perhaps TRBD1 (5 bases). This CDR3 has 14 amino acids. Trimming removed 6 bases at V and 3 bases at J, with 12 bases between. CDR1 and CDR2 (germline): SNHLY, FYNNEI. The CDR3 DNA reads TGTGCCAGCAGCGCTAGACAGATTGGAAACACCATATATTTT. Encoded protein: CASSARQIGNTIYF.

In this sample, this clone turned up once. This chain joins TRBV2 and TRBJ2-5, with D perhaps matching TRBD1 (6 bases). Trimming cost V 5 bases and J 1 base, with 8 bases left between them. Germline CDR1 and CDR2: SNHLY and FYNNEI. The CDR3 has 13 residues. CDR3: CASSRDTQETQYF. The CDR3 DNA reads TGTGCCAGCAGTCGGGACACCCAAGAGACCCAGTACTTC.

V gene TRBV6-1 combines with J gene TRBJ2-7, with TRBD1 as a possible D gene (5 bases). Germline V gene sequence: CDR1 MNHNS, CDR2 SASEGT. The CDR3 covers 12 residues. V was shortened by 2 bases and J by 6 bases, with 8 bases between the two germline ends. CDR3 sequence reads: CASSELGLEQYF. The CDR3 DNA sequence: TGTGCCAGCAGTGAATTGGGGCTCGAGCAGTACTTC.

The chain has TRBV7-2 and TRBJ2-7, with D hard to call. Trimming removed 4 bases from V and 2 bases from J, with 9 bases in between. This CDR3 spans 13 amino acids. CDR1 is SGHTA and CDR2 is FQGNSA in the germline V gene. The CDR3 nucleotides read TGTGCCAGCAGCTCAGACATCGCCTACGAGCAGTACTTC. This encodes CASSSDIAYEQYF.

This clone was seen just once. This chain links TRBV5-5 with TRBJ2-3, with TRBD2 matching over 10 bases. The junction had 12 bases not matched to a gene; V was cut back by 4 bases and J by 1 base. The CDR3 has 18 amino acids. The V gene's germline CDR1 is SGHKS and CDR2 YYEKEE (reference sequence). CDR3 in amino acids: CASSREVWGTSGTDTQYF. CDR3 sequence (DNA): TGTGCCAGCAGCCGGGAGGTCTGGGGGACTAGCGGCACAGATACGCAGTATTTT.

The chain combines TRBV7-3 with TRBJ2-2; no clear D. CDR1 is SGHTA and CDR2 is FQGTGA in the germline V gene. Trimming shortened V by 5 bases and J by 1 base, and 11 bases separated the two germline ends. The CDR3 extends over 15 amino acids. CDR3: CASSETSGNTGELFF. CDR3 bases: TGTGCCAGCAGCGAAACCTCAGGGAACACCGGGGAGCTGTTTTTT. The variable domain in full, completed from reference TRBV7-3 and TRBJ2-2, reads GAGVSQTPSNKVTEKGKYVELRCDPISGHTALYWYRQSLGQGPEFLIYFQGTGAADDSGLPNDRFFAVRPEGSVSTLKIQRTERGDSAVYLCASSETSGNTGELFFGEGSRLTVL.

The chain couples TRBV4-1 to TRBJ2-7; 10 bases are a match to TRBD1. The CDR3 spans 14 residues. Germline V gives CDR1 MGHRA, CDR2 YSYEKL. The J segment lost 2 bases and the V segment lost 3 bases, leaving 1 base of the junction unmatched. The CDR3 spells CASSQGQGTYEQYF. The CDR3 nucleotides are TGCGCCAGCAGCCAGGGACAGGGGACCTACGAGCAGTACTTC.

The chain combines TRBV6-5 with TRBJ1-5, with 9 bases matching TRBD1. CDR3 length: 14 amino acids. Germline lookup yields CDR1 MNHEY and CDR2 SVGAGI. V trimming: 5 bases; J trimming: 7 bases; junction bases outside the gene matches: 6. In DNA, the CDR3 is TGTGCCAGCAGTGGCCGGGACAGGGTACAGCCCCAGCATTTT. Translated, it gives CASSGRDRVQPQHF.

J is TRBJ2-7 and V is TRBV7-8, with D possibly TRBD1 on 5 matching bases. The germline gives CDR1 SGHVS, CDR2 FQNEAQ. The CDR3 spans 15 residues. V was clipped by 5 bases and J by 1 base, with 15 bases between them. The CDR3 DNA reads TGTGCCAGCAGCCGAATTTGGGGCTCATCCTACGAGCAGTACGTC. Protein sequence: CASSRIWGSSYEQYV.

The gene calls are TRBV5-1 and TRBJ1-1; D unclear. CDR3 length equals 15 residues. Per the germline V gene, CDR1 is SGHRS and CDR2 is YFSETQ. With 0 bases removed from V and 5 bases from J, the gap between germline ends came to 14 bases. CDR3 sequence reads: CASSLDSSGRTEAFF. The CDR3 DNA is TGCGCCAGCAGCTTGGACAGTTCGGGGAGGACTGAAGCTTTCTTT. Variable domain in full (rest from reference TRBV5-1 and TRBJ1-1): KAGVTQTPRYLIKTRGQQVTLSCSPISGHRSVSWYQQTPGQGLQFLFEYFSETQRNKGNFPGRFSGRQFSNSRSEMNVSTLELGDSALYLCASSLDSSGRTEAFFGQGTRLTVV.

The V gene is TRBV2, the J gene TRBJ1-4, with D possibly matching TRBD1 (6 bases). Trimming removed 9 bases from V and 3 bases from J, with 11 bases in between. The length of the CDR3 is 13 residues. The V gene's germline CDR1 is SNHLY and CDR2 FYNNEI. The CDR3 loop is CARGTQPNEKLFF. The CDR3 bases are TGTGCCAGGGGGACACAGCCTAATGAAAAACTGTTTTTT. Filled out from reference TRBV2 and TRBJ1-4, the complete variable domain reads EPEVTQTPSHQVTQMGQEVILRCVPISNHLYFYWYRQILGQKVEFLVSFYNNEISEKSEIFDDQFSVERPDGSNFTLKIRSTKLEDSAMYFCARGTQPNEKLFFGSGTQLSVL.

This rearrangement joins TRBV6-5 to TRBJ2-7; D unclear. The CDR3 is 12 residues long. Trimming removed 2 bases from V and 11 bases from J, with 13 bases in between. Germline-derived CDR1 and CDR2 are MNHEY and SVGAGI. The CDR3 sequence: CASSYLGATEYF. CDR3 nucleotides: TGTGCCAGCAGTTACCTCGGAGCGACTGAGTACTTC.

The rearrangement links TRBV2 to TRBJ1-2, with TRBD1 identical over 7 bases. Germline assignment: CDR1 SNHLY and CDR2 FYNNEI. The CDR3 covers 17 residues. With 5 bases clipped from V and 0 bases from J, the junction kept 12 bases outside the gene matches. In DNA, the CDR3 is TGTGCCAGCAGTAAGGACAGGCGAGGTACCTCTAACTATGGCTACACCTTC. It codes for CASSKDRRGTSNYGYTF.

The chain carries TRBV7-2 and TRBJ1-1; 7 bases fit TRBD1. This CDR3 region has 15 residues. CDR1 is SGHTA and CDR2 is FQGNSA in the germline V gene. J gave up 5 bases and V 5 bases, and 11 bases lay outside the gene matches. The CDR3: CASSTTGSEQTEAFF. CDR3 nucleotides: TGTGCCAGCAGCACGACAGGGTCTGAACAGACTGAAGCTTTCTTT.

V gene TRBV5-1 combines with J gene TRBJ1-4; 9 positions match TRBD1. J gave up 5 bases and V 4 bases, and 3 bases lay outside the gene matches. CDR3 size: 14 residues. From germline, CDR1 is SGHRS and CDR2 YFSETQ. The CDR3 sequence is CASSLGTGNEKLFF. DNA of the CDR3: TGCGCCAGCAGCCTCGGGACAGGGAATGAAAAACTGTTTTTT. The full variable domain, rest sourced from reference TRBV5-1 and TRBJ1-4, is KAGVTQTPRYLIKTRGQQVTLSCSPISGHRSVSWYQQTPGQGLQFLFEYFSETQRNKGNFPGRFSGRQFSNSRSEMNVSTLELGDSALYLCASSLGTGNEKLFFGSGTQLSVL.

V gene TRBV15 combines with J gene TRBJ2-2, with 10 nucleotides matching TRBD1. This CDR3 has 14 amino acids. Germline CDR1 and CDR2: LNHNV and YYDKDF (reference sequence). V shed 9 bases, J shed 3 bases, and the junction held 4 bases outside the gene matches. The CDR3 nucleotides read TGTGCCACAGCGACAGGGGGCCACACCGGGGAGCTGTTTTTT. It codes for CATATGGHTGELFF.

The chain couples TRBV6-5 to TRBJ1-2; 7 bases fit TRBD1. Germline loops: CDR1 MNHEY, CDR2 SVGAGI. V lost 7 bases, J lost 3 bases, and 8 bases stayed unmatched. The CDR3 spans 14 residues. As DNA, the CDR3 is TGTGCCAGCATGTACTCCACAGGGGACTATGGCTACACCTTC. Translation gives CASMYSTGDYGYTF.

This chain connects TRBV5-1 to TRBJ2-1, with unresolved D. Germline V gives CDR1 SGHRS, CDR2 YFSETQ. With 0 bases removed from V and 6 bases from J, the gap between germline ends came to 13 bases. The CDR3 extends over 15 amino acids. The CDR3 region has the DNA TGCGCCAGCAGCTTGGTCCCGGGTAGATCCAATGAGCAGTTCTTC. Amino acid sequence: CASSLVPGRSNEQFF.

This clone was recorded a few times. V and J are TRBV19 and TRBJ1-1; TRBD1 might be the D (6 bases). This CDR3 is built from 13 residues. V gave up 5 bases and J gave up 5 bases, with 12 bases separating them. Germline CDR1 and CDR2: LNHDA and SQIVND (reference sequence). Here the CDR3 DNA reads TGTGCCAGTAGTTACTACAGGGTGACTGAAGCTTTCTTT. The encoded protein is CASSYYRVTEAFF. Looking up the rest from reference TRBV19 and TRBJ1-1 gives the full variable domain: DGGITQSPKYLFRKEGQNVTLSCEQNLNHDAMYWYRQDPGQGLRLIYYSQIVNDFQKGDIAEGYSVSREKKESFPLTVTSAQKNPTAFYLCASSYYRVTEAFFGQGTRLTVV.

The V call is TRBV5-1, the J call TRBJ1-1; 8 nucleotides line up with TRBD1. Germline V gene lookup returns CDR1 SGHRS and CDR2 YFSETQ. CDR3 length: 14 amino acids. The junction had 6 bases not matched to a gene; V was cut back by 4 bases and J by 4 bases. The CDR3 nucleotides read TGCGCCAGCAGCATAGGACAGGGCGGCACTGAAGCTTTCTTT. Protein sequence: CASSIGQGGTEAFF. Complete variable domain (other parts from reference TRBV5-1 and TRBJ1-1): KAGVTQTPRYLIKTRGQQVTLSCSPISGHRSVSWYQQTPGQGLQFLFEYFSETQRNKGNFPGRFSGRQFSNSRSEMNVSTLELGDSALYLCASSIGQGGTEAFFGQGTRLTVV.

The chain employs TRBV18 and TRBJ2-1; 10 bases fit TRBD2. This CDR3 has 15 residues. V shed 5 bases and J 7 bases; nucleotides not matched to a gene: 8. Germline V gene lookup returns CDR1 KGHSH and CDR2 LQKENI. For the CDR3, the DNA is TGTGCCAGCTCATCGAGCGGGGGGGCGCGGAATGAGCAGTTCTTC. Its translation is CASSSSGGARNEQFF. The full variable domain, rest sourced from reference TRBV18 and TRBJ2-1, is NAGVMQNPRHLVRRRGQEARLRCSPMKGHSHVYWYRQLPEEGLKFMVYLQKENIIDESGMPKERFSAEFPKEGPSILRIQQVVRGDSAAYFCASSSSGGARNEQFFGPGTRLTVL.

The V gene is TRBV5-4, the J gene TRBJ2-7; 8 bases are shared with TRBD1. J gave up 3 bases and V 2 bases, and 10 bases lay outside the gene matches. Germline V gives CDR1 SGHNT, CDR2 YYREEE (reference sequence). The CDR3 length is 16 residues. The DNA of the CDR3 is TGTGCCAGCAGCTTAGGGGGGCAGGGGGCAGTCTACGAGCAGTACGTC. Encoded protein: CASSLGGQGAVYEQYV.

The J gene is TRBJ1-5, the V gene TRBV2; D gene uncertain. Germline CDR1 and CDR2: SNHLY and FYNNEI. The CDR3 contains 12 residues. Deletions cut 4 bases from V and 6 bases from J, with 7 bases between. The CDR3 loop reads CASSGEAQPQHF. The CDR3 region has the DNA TGTGCCAGCAGTGGTGAGGCTCAGCCCCAGCATTTT.

Concerning this clone: The germline gene is not matched at one end of the junction; a read error may be the cause. The chain joins TRBV7-9 to TRBJ1-5; D not resolved. Germline V CDR1 and CDR2: SEHNR, FQNEAQ (reference sequence). The length of the CDR3 is 13 residues. CDR3 amino acids: CASSFSSDQPQHF. The CDR3 bases are TGTGCCAGCAGCTTCAGTAGCGATCAGCCCCAGCATTTT.